These 5 T cell receptor beta chains share one sample of origin, sequenced in a study of T-cell reconstitution after alpha-beta-depleted transplantation in children (dated by TCRdb to 2016 to 2017). Library construction relied on PCR. Sequencer: Illumina HiSeq 2500. To normalize quantification of the TCRbeta repertoire, the TCR libraries were built with molecular barcoding that relied on unique molecular identifiers. The public reads were reanalyzed by TCRdb: fastp trimming at Q25, MiXCR alignment, in-frame beta chains only. Each CDR3 protein gets just one entry, which takes the most common genes and DNA from the rows behind it. The sample table lists 300,000 to 400,000 distinct CDR3 sequences, around 16% of them with a count of one. The ten largest clones represent approximately 44% of the sample. What this sample's treatment or condition label stands for: allogeneic hematopoietic cell transplantation with graft depleted of TCRalphabeta T cells and CD19 B cells.

The sample here was PBMCs, mostly from graft donor cells, taken 360 days after TCRalphabeta/CD19-depleted stem cell transplant. The receptors come from a male patient between 2 and 15 years old who had a stem cell transplant for acute lymphoblastic leukemia, so the T cells may come from the graft donor.

This clonotype was detected a few times. The chain combines TRBV4-1 with TRBJ2-3; D assignment may be TRBD1 or TRBD2 (5 bases each). The CDR3 extends over 20 amino acids. Trimming removed 5 bases at V and 2 bases at J, with 29 bases between. CDR1 and CDR2 (germline): MGHRA, YSYEKL. The CDR3 here is CASSSFGGPSVGPLTDTQYF. Written as DNA, the CDR3 is TGCGCCAGCAGCTCGTTTGGGGGACCCTCGGTGGGCCCACTCACAGATACGCAGTATTTT.

This chain joins TRBV6-5 and TRBJ1-1; no clear D. Germline CDR1 reads MNHEY; CDR2 reads SVGAGI. The ends were cut back, 7 bases at V and 3 bases at J, with 6 bases in the middle. This CDR3 spans 11 amino acids. The CDR3 reads CASKRDTEAFF. DNA for the CDR3: TGTGCCAGCAAAAGGGACACTGAAGCTTTCTTT.

The chain couples TRBV18 to TRBJ2-1, with TRBD1 matching 8 bases. CDR1 KGHSH and CDR2 LQKENI come from the germline V gene. With 3 bases clipped from V and 6 bases from J, the junction kept 7 bases outside the gene matches. This CDR3 is 15 amino acids long. CDR3 DNA: TGTGCCAGCTCACCTGAGACAGGGGAACTCAATGAGCAGTTCTTC. Protein product: CASSPETGELNEQFF.

There are a few counts of this clonotype. The J gene is TRBJ2-1, the V gene TRBV7-3; D is unresolved. This CDR3 has 16 residues. V was pared by 4 bases and J by 2 bases, with 15 bases between. The germline CDR1 and CDR2 sequences are SGHTA and FQGTGA. CDR3 DNA: TGTGCCAGCAGCTCGGAGCCGGGCCGTCCCTACAATGAGCAGTTCTTC. As protein: CASSSEPGRPYNEQFF.

This clonotype was observed a handful of times. J is TRBJ2-7 and V is TRBV7-2, with unresolved D. The V gene lost 5 bases and the J gene lost 6 bases, with 11 bases spanning the gap. Germline V CDR1 and CDR2: SGHTA, FQGNSA. The length of the CDR3 is 12 residues. The CDR3 nucleotides read TGTGCCAGCAGCCAAACAGAACTCGAGCAGTACTTC. Translation: CASSQTELEQYF.